The present TCR beta chain was sequenced within a study of cytomegalovirus exposure and HLA in healthy donors. Overall study: From some 190 million T cells, an earlier analysis saw approximately 110 million unique TCR beta sequences.

This clone was detected a few times. V was clipped by 2 bases and J by 1 base, with 6 bases between them. CDR1 is SGHNT and CDR2 is YYREEE in the germline V gene (reference sequence). The CDR3 spans 14 residues. A multiplex PCR was run with 60 Vbeta primers and 13 Jbeta primers. Data came from immunoSEQ multiplex PCR; TCRdb stores just in-frame clones and leaves some out. The data hold around 200,000 clones, with 82% observed a single time. The sample taken for sequencing was PBMCs. This receptor was obtained from a man aged 40-49 years in good health and CMV-seropositive. The V call is TRBV5-4, the J call TRBJ1-4; D might be TRBD1 (6 bases). The chain's CDR3 is CASSLQGTNEKLFF. CDR3 DNA sequence: TGTGCCAGCAGCTTACAGGGAACTAATGAAAAACTGTTTTTT.